This T cell receptor beta chain comes out of a study of T cells in Graves' hyperthyroidism and ophthalmopathy. Study-level findings and limits: Most clonotypes expanded in thyroid above 0.001 were likewise present in blood.

Many counts were recorded for this clonotype. What it binds is not known. It was RNA transcripts that yielded the amplified TCR beta CDR3 regions. In the first-round RT-PCR of the TCR CDR3, the HTBI primer set was used. MiXCR was run by TCRdb on the multiplex PCR reads, yielding one entry per CDR3 protein. The data show a few hundred thousand distinct CDR3 sequences, with roughly 18% seen just once and around 40% held by the top ten. This TCR derives from a man aged 18 to 29 with Graves' ophthalmopathy. Material for sequencing was blood.

DNA for the CDR3: TGTGCCAGCAGTTTGGGACAGGGGGGTGACATTCAGTACTTC. It specifies CASSLGQGGDIQYF. The V and J genes are TRBV12-3 or TRBV12-4 and TRBJ2-4; 11 nucleotides align to TRBD1. This CDR3 region has 14 residues. The trim removed 3 bases at V and 8 bases at J, leaving 3 bases unmatched.